The clone carrying this T cell receptor (beta chain) was seen at least ten times. What it recognizes is unknown. TCRdb re-derived calls from the 5' RACE reads in MiXCR, one entry per CDR3 protein. The sample has 690,000 or so distinct CDR3 sequences; 8.6% are singletons. The sample originates from a study of identical twins. Broader study findings: With abundant cord blood beta clonotypes, insertions were fewer; memory repertoires showed no such pattern. Out-of-frame alpha sequences shared between twins exhibited an excess of low generation probability.

This CDR3 region has 15 residues. J gave up 3 bases and V 3 bases, and 3 bases lay outside the gene matches. Germline V gives CDR1 SGDLS, CDR2 YYNGEE. These data were also reused for a study on yellow fever vaccine responses in identical twins. Per that paper: Reports say the vaccine T cell response in twins looked partly convergent and partly personalized.

The source is a woman younger than 30 in good health. The chain employs TRBV9 and TRBJ2-7; 13 bases are a match to TRBD2. The material sequenced was PBMCs. CDR3: CASSAGTSGDYEQYF. Written as DNA, the CDR3 is TGTGCCAGCAGCGCCGGGACTAGCGGGGACTACGAGCAGTACTTC.